Shown below are 13 T cell receptor beta chains from a single sample sequenced in a study of cytomegalovirus exposure and HLA in healthy donors. Vbeta (60) and Jbeta (13) primers were used in the PCR. The assay was immunoSEQ multiplex PCR, and TCRdb's table has in-frame clones only and misses some. The sample has about 130,000 clones, roughly 82% seen once. Sequences were obtained from PBMCs. These receptor sequences come from a boy aged 5-17 years in good health and CMV-seronegative.

V gene TRBV30 combines with J gene TRBJ1-4; a weak D match, TRBD1 (6 bases). The germline gives CDR1 GTSNPN, CDR2 SVGIG (reference sequence). The CDR3 length is 13 residues. V lost 5 bases, J lost 6 bases, and 13 bases lay in between. The CDR3 coding sequence is TGTGCCTGGGCAACGGACAGAGATGAAAAACTGTTTTTT. This encodes CAWATDRDEKLFF. The variable domain in full, completed from reference TRBV30 and TRBJ1-4, reads SQTIHQWPATLVQPVGSPLSLECTVEGTSNPNLYWYRQAAGRGLQLLFYSVGIGQISSEVPQNLSASRPQDRQFILSSKKLLLSDSGFYLCAWATDRDEKLFFGSGTQLSVL.

This chain links TRBV5-1 with TRBJ2-2; D might be TRBD1 (6 bases). Germline CDR1 and CDR2: SGHRS and YFSETQ. V shed 0 bases and J shed 4 bases, with 7 bases lying between them. There are 14 residues in the CDR3. In DNA, the CDR3 is TGCGCCAGCAGCTTGGAAGGGGGCACCGGGGAGCTGTTTTTT. It is translated as CASSLEGGTGELFF.

This clone has a single count. The chain combines TRBV29-1 with TRBJ2-1; 10 nucleotides line up with TRBD2. Trimming at V came to 7 bases and at J to 8 bases, leaving 11 bases not matched to a gene. In germline, CDR1 is SQVTM, CDR2 ANQGSEA. This CDR3 is built from 14 residues. Here the CDR3 reads CSAFLAGVSYEQFF. DNA for the CDR3: TGCAGCGCTTTCCTAGCGGGAGTTTCATATGAGCAGTTCTTC.

The genes are TRBV19 and TRBJ1-1; 9 nucleotides line up with TRBD1. V shed 8 bases and J 4 bases; nucleotides not matched to a gene: 5. Germline CDR1 is LNHDA and CDR2 is SQIVND (reference sequence). CDR3 size: 13 residues. The CDR3: CASEDRGGTEAFF. The CDR3 coding sequence is TGTGCCAGTGAGGACAGGGGCGGCACTGAAGCTTTCTTT.

This clone was seen more than once but under ten times. The rearrangement joins TRBV6-5 to TRBJ2-7, with 7 bases that match TRBD1. CDR1 MNHEY and CDR2 SVGAGI come from the germline V gene. The CDR3 sequence is 13 residues long. V lost 5 bases, J lost 2 bases, and 3 bases stayed unmatched. The CDR3 nucleotides read TGTGCCAGCAGTCGACAGGGACCCTACGAGCAGTACTTC. Its translation is CASSRQGPYEQYF.

This clone has a handful of counts. The chain uses TRBV19 and TRBJ1-2; D uncertain. The CDR3 contains 12 residues. Trimming took off 4 bases at V and 7 bases at J, with 10 bases between the two ends. Germline CDR1 LNHDA, CDR2 SQIVND (reference sequence). CDR3 bases: TGTGCCAGTAGTACCCGATGGAGTGGCTACACCTTC. Protein sequence: CASSTRWSGYTF.

This chain joins TRBV5-1 and TRBJ2-5; D gene unclear. The CDR3 sequence is 14 residues long. V dropped 0 bases and J dropped 5 bases, with 11 bases sitting between them. Germline CDR1 and CDR2: SGHRS and YFSETQ. CDR3 DNA sequence: TGCGCCAGCAGCTTGGGCCGGCCCGGGGAGACCCAGTACTTC. It encodes CASSLGRPGETQYF.

The chain joins TRBV5-1 to TRBJ1-4; no clear D. The V and J ends lost 3 bases and 13 bases respectively, with 13 bases between them. CDR3 length: 12 residues. CDR1 is SGHRS and CDR2 is YFSETQ in the germline V gene. The CDR3 region is CASSSDSGALFF. CDR3 coding DNA: TGCGCCAGCAGCTCGGATAGCGGCGCACTGTTTTTT. Filled out from reference TRBV5-1 and TRBJ1-4, the complete variable domain reads KAGVTQTPRYLIKTRGQQVTLSCSPISGHRSVSWYQQTPGQGLQFLFEYFSETQRNKGNFPGRFSGRQFSNSRSEMNVSTLELGDSALYLCASSSDSGALFFGSGTQLSVL.

The V gene is TRBV19, the J gene TRBJ2-3, with D hard to call. The germline V gene encodes CDR1 LNHDA and CDR2 SQIVND (reference sequence). The CDR3 extends over 17 amino acids. The V end lost 1 base, the J end lost 0 bases, and 14 bases lay between the germline ends. CDR3: CASSIAHGALSTDTQYF. The DNA of the CDR3 is TGTGCCAGTAGTATAGCCCACGGTGCTTTGAGCACAGATACGCAGTATTTT.

The V gene is TRBV10-3, the J gene TRBJ2-5; D perhaps matches TRBD1 (5 bases). Looked up from germline, CDR1 is ENHRY and CDR2 is SYGVKD. Trimming shortened V by 6 bases and J by 3 bases, and 11 bases separated the two germline ends. The CDR3 has 13 residues. The CDR3 loop is CAIRGTGEETQYF. Here the CDR3 DNA reads TGTGCCATCAGGGGTACAGGTGAAGAGACCCAGTACTTC.

The V call is TRBV5-1, the J call TRBJ1-5; D call uncertain. Germline V lookup: CDR1 SGHRS, CDR2 YFSETQ. This CDR3 is 15 amino acids long. Trimming removed 0 bases from V and 7 bases from J, with 14 bases in between. The CDR3: CASSLAGLLGQPQHF. CDR3 nucleotides: TGCGCCAGCAGCTTGGCCGGCCTGTTGGGCCAGCCCCAGCATTTT. The whole variable domain, filled in from reference TRBV5-1 and TRBJ1-5, reads KAGVTQTPRYLIKTRGQQVTLSCSPISGHRSVSWYQQTPGQGLQFLFEYFSETQRNKGNFPGRFSGRQFSNSRSEMNVSTLELGDSALYLCASSLAGLLGQPQHFGDGTRLSIL.

The chain joins TRBV2 to TRBJ1-2; a weak D match, TRBD1 (5 bases). The CDR3 has 13 residues. Trimming pared 7 bases from V and 2 bases from J, leaving 11 bases between. Germline assignment: CDR1 SNHLY and CDR2 FYNNEI. CDR3 in DNA: TGTGCCAGCATGGCCGGGGGAAACTATGGCTACACCTTC. This gives the protein CASMAGGNYGYTF.

As DNA, the CDR3 is TGTGCCAGCAGCTTAGACAGGGGCTCTAACTATGGCTACACCTTC. Its protein product is CASSLDRGSNYGYTF. This rearrangement joins TRBV7-2 to TRBJ1-2; TRBD1 matches 7 bases. J lost 0 bases, V lost 1 base, and 2 bases had no gene match. The germline CDR1 and CDR2 sequences are SGHTA and FQGNSA. The CDR3 length is 15 residues.